These T cell receptor beta chains were read from a single sample in a study of T-cell reconstitution after alpha-beta-depleted transplantation in children. TCRdb re-derived calls from the PCR reads in MiXCR, one entry per CDR3 protein. Here the sample spans 330,000 or so distinct CDR3 sequences, approximately 7.3% being singletons. Here the sequenced sample was peripheral blood, taken 360 days after TCRalphabeta/CD19-depleted stem cell transplant. These receptors were collected from a female patient aged 2-10 years who had a stem cell transplant for Fanconi anemia, so the T cells may come from the graft donor. Each CDR3 is given with its conserved first and last residue. Clone size is stated in some rows and not others, as once, few, many or a class when expanded.

cdr3_aa j_call v_call clone_size
CASSGLAGHKSEQYF TRBJ2-7 TRBV9 many
CASSSGLAAQFF TRBJ2-1 TRBV11-2 few
CASGGTGQYNEQFF TRBJ2-1 TRBV10-3 few
CASSPRDRGTEAFF TRBJ1-1 TRBV5-1 few
CSALGTSVHEQFF TRBJ2-1 TRBV20-1 many
CASRLLADSTEAFF TRBJ1-1 TRBV2 few
CASRSLAGINEQFF TRBJ2-1 TRBV6-1 few
CASSVTREITDTQYF TRBJ2-3 TRBV12-3/TRBV12-4 many
CSVSNRPEAFF TRBJ1-1 TRBV29-1 many
CASSRGGIYGYTF TRBJ1-2 TRBV6-1 few
CATVDSPSTDTQYF TRBJ2-3 TRBV15 many
CASSLIVQRETEAFF TRBJ1-1 TRBV11-2 many
CASSQRVTSTGTGELFF TRBJ2-2 TRBV4-3 few
CASSFSGGATDTQYF TRBJ2-3 TRBV7-9 many
CASSPRAGELFF TRBJ2-2 TRBV3-1 many
CASSLAASSYNEQFF TRBJ2-1 TRBV5-1 many
CASSLAPSGTTNQPQHF TRBJ1-5 TRBV5-1 many
CASSLEGTEQYF TRBJ2-7 TRBV5-1 many
CASSQALGGQYF TRBJ2-3 TRBV3-1 many
CATSRDSEGAASVSGANVLTF TRBJ2-6 TRBV15 .
CSARWGSSYNEQFF TRBJ2-1 TRBV20-1 many
CASSLIGGLATNEQFF TRBJ2-1 TRBV7-3 many
CASSEAFGPPYEQYF TRBJ2-7 TRBV6-1 .
CSATPTDTQYF TRBJ2-3 TRBV20-1 many
CASSIKPGQWEGNYGYTF TRBJ1-2 TRBV21-1 many
CAISEFGYTF TRBJ1-2 TRBV10-3 many
CSAKGGDQPQHF TRBJ1-5 TRBV20-1 many
CASSSGTGSGYEQYF TRBJ2-7 TRBV7-3 .
CASSLRSWQKNTEAFF TRBJ1-1 TRBV7-2 .
CASSLRAGGETQYF TRBJ2-5 TRBV5-4 many
CSARDGAGGRAEQFF TRBJ2-1 TRBV20-1 many
CASSLGHGNNEQFF TRBJ2-1 TRBV12-3/TRBV12-4 many
CASRLAGHNEQFF TRBJ2-1 TRBV5-1 many
CSALRTGAYNEQFF TRBJ2-1 TRBV20-1 many
CASSPNPTGPEDSNQPQHF TRBJ1-5 TRBV18 few
CASSQDGGETQYF TRBJ2-5 TRBV4-2 many
CASSYRDRALF TRBJ2-7 TRBV6-2/TRBV6-3 many
CASANRVAGEQYF TRBJ2-7 TRBV9 .
CASSQVLGYEQYF TRBJ2-7 TRBV18 many
CASSPLLAASTDTQYF TRBJ2-3 TRBV7-9 .
CASSPLAPGGTGTMYF TRBJ1-3 TRBV11-2 .
CASSYSRSATHEAFF TRBJ1-1 TRBV6-2/TRBV6-3 many
CASSLVGLAGALPQYF TRBJ2-7 TRBV7-2 .
CASSLGNSLGNEKLFF TRBJ1-4 TRBV7-2 .
CASSVGVDSPLHF TRBJ1-6 TRBV12-3/TRBV12-4 many
CASSPKGAGNQPQHF TRBJ1-5 TRBV5-5 few
CASSLVRTDQSGYTF TRBJ1-2 TRBV5-6 many
CASSPRDGHNSPLHF TRBJ1-6 TRBV28 many
CASSSGTGLSNEQFF TRBJ2-1 TRBV6-5 many
CASSVGATDGLNTEAFF TRBJ1-1 TRBV9 .
CASSSGTQVLSGNTIYF TRBJ1-3 TRBV18 many